One sample yielded the 8 T cell receptor beta chains listed below, sequenced in a study of T-cell memory formation after mild COVID-19. TCRdb processed the 5' RACE reads anew with MiXCR; each CDR3 protein has one entry. The data show approximately 290,000 distinct CDR3 sequences, over 7% seen once. Specimen: PBMCs or a T cell subset sorted from them (not recorded which). These receptor sequences come from a man younger than 35 who had mild COVID-19 (a few samples of this study predate the infection). Cell type and time point are not known.

Here the CDR3 DNA reads TGTGCCAGCAGCGCGGCCCAGGGATACGAGCAGTACTTC. Translation gives CASSAAQGYEQYF. The J gene is TRBJ2-7, the V gene TRBV27, with D perhaps TRBD1 (5 bases). From germline, CDR1 is MNHEY and CDR2 SMNVEV (reference sequence). The CDR3 has 13 residues. Trimming stripped 6 bases from V and 4 bases from J, with 13 bases between.

Many counts were recorded for this clonotype. The rearrangement links TRBV20-1 to TRBJ2-3; 12 nucleotides align to TRBD2. Germline lookup yields CDR1 DFQATT and CDR2 SNEGSKA (reference sequence). CDR3 length equals 15 residues. The V segment lost 6 bases and the J segment 9 bases; nucleotides outside the gene matches: 13. Here the CDR3 DNA reads TGCAGTGCCCCTCTCCCTAGCGGGGGGGTGGAAACGCAGTATTTT. Translation gives CSAPLPSGGVETQYF.

This clonotype has ten or more counts. The chain links TRBV12-3 or TRBV12-4 to TRBJ2-1; 7 nucleotides align to TRBD1. Losses at the gene ends were 5 bases for V and 4 bases for J; bases not matched to a gene: 2. The CDR3 contains 13 residues. The CDR3 nucleotides are TGTGCCAGCAGTCCGGGACAGTACAATGAGCAGTTCTTC. It translates to CASSPGQYNEQFF.

The table lists this clonotype with a few counts. The V and J genes are TRBV7-6 and TRBJ1-5, with D unclear. V was pared by 1 base and J by 0 bases, with 10 bases between. This CDR3 region has 16 residues. In germline, CDR1 is SGHVS, CDR2 FNYEAQ. DNA for the CDR3: TGTGCCAGCAGCTTAGGGTCGGGTTATAGCAATCAGCCCCAGCATTTT. Protein: CASSLGSGYSNQPQHF.

In its sample, this clonotype was seen many times. The J gene is TRBJ2-7, the V gene TRBV29-1, with 10 nucleotides matching TRBD1. With 7 bases clipped from V and 8 bases from J, the junction kept 8 bases outside the gene matches. This CDR3 spans 12 amino acids. Germline V gives CDR1 SQVTM, CDR2 ANQGSEA. In DNA, the CDR3 is TGCAGCGCCGCAGGACAGGGGGAAAAGCAGTACTTC. It translates to CSAAGQGEKQYF.

The CDR3 DNA sequence: TGCAGCGTACTTCGGACGGAGAACTATGGCTACACCTTC. It yields the protein CSVLRTENYGYTF. The chain carries TRBV29-1 and TRBJ1-2; D is undetermined. From germline, CDR1 is SQVTM and CDR2 ANQGSEA. V was pared by 6 bases and J by 2 bases, with 13 bases between. The CDR3 covers 13 residues.

J is TRBJ1-1 and V is TRBV3-1; tentatively, D is TRBD1 (5 bases). Per germline, CDR1 LGHDT and CDR2 YNNKEL (reference sequence). V shed 1 base and J shed 5 bases, with 14 bases lying between them. The CDR3 is made up of 15 amino acids. CDR3 DNA sequence: TGTGCCAGCAGCCAAGGAGCTTCAGGGAAGACTGAAGCTTTCTTT. Protein: CASSQGASGKTEAFF.

The rearrangement joins TRBV27 to TRBJ1-5; D gene unclear. This CDR3 is 13 amino acids long. Deletions cut 8 bases from V and 0 bases from J, with 8 bases between. Germline loops: CDR1 MNHEY, CDR2 SMNVEV (reference sequence). The CDR3 protein is CASGVDSNQPQHF. CDR3 nucleotides: TGTGCCAGCGGAGTGGATAGCAATCAGCCCCAGCATTTT.